These T cell receptor beta chains were read from a single sample in a study of blood T cell repertoires in COVID-19. Assay: immunoSEQ multiplex PCR; the TCRdb copy retains only in-frame clones and omits some. This table has about 360,000 clones, approximately 87% appearing once. The sequenced material came from PBMCs or T cells enriched from blood (not recorded which). Receptor source: a man aged 40-55 years in a cohort exposed to, infected with or recovered from COVID-19 (not recorded which). The CDR3 runs from the conserved cysteine through the conserved F or W. Each record gives: D gene, J gene, V gene, clone size, CDR3 DNA, CDR3 protein. A D gene is named only where the DNA matches it firmly. Rows give clone size only sometimes, using once, few, many, or a class for an expanded clone.

>TRBD1|TRBJ1-1|TRBV15|-
TGTGCCACCAGCAGAGTAAATCAGGGGGCGATGACCCTTGAAGCTTTCTTT
CATSRVNQGAMTLEAFF
>-|TRBJ2-7|TRBV19|-
TGTGCCAGTAGTAACCAACAGGGTAGGACTTCCGAGCAGTACTTC
CASSNQQGRTSEQYF
>TRBD2|TRBJ2-1|TRBV5-1|-
TGCGCCAGCAGCCTGGGGACTAGCGGTCCTGAGCAGTTCTTC
CASSLGTSGPEQFF
>-|TRBJ1-4|TRBV28|-
TGTGCCAGCAGTCCTCCGGGGAGAAATGAAAAACTGTTTTTT
CASSPPGRNEKLFF
>TRBD2|TRBJ2-2|TRBV25-1|-
TGTGCCAGCAGTGAATTAGGACTAGCGGGAGTCACCGGGGAGCTGTTTTTT
CASSELGLAGVTGELFF
>-|TRBJ1-2|TRBV11-2|-
TGTGCCAGCAGCTTAGAGGGTAGTACAGGGTATGGCTACACCTTC
CASSLEGSTGYGYTF
>-|TRBJ2-1|TRBV15|-
TGTGCCACCAGCAGAGATTTAACTAAGAGCTCCTACAATGAGCAGTTCTTC
CATSRDLTKSSYNEQFF
>-|TRBJ1-2|TRBV7-9|-
TGTGCCAGCAGCTTAAGGACAGATTCCTATGGCTACACCTTC
CASSLRTDSYGYTF
>-|TRBJ1-4|TRBV7-9|-
TGTGCCAGCAGCATCGACAGTAATGAAAAACTGTTTTTT
CASSIDSNEKLFF
>TRBD2|TRBJ2-2|TRBV9|-
TGTGCCAGCAGCCCTCCCCGGTCGGGCGGGAGTCGTACCGGGGAGCTGTTTTTT
CASSPPRSGGSRTGELFF
>TRBD1|TRBJ1-6|TRBV30|-
TGTGCCTGGGGGAGACTTGGGACAGGGGATAATTCACCCCTCCACTTT
CAWGRLGTGDNSPLHF
>TRBD1|TRBJ1-1|TRBV6-1|-
TGTGCCAGCAGTGAATTAGGCAGGGCAGGGGGGACTGAAGCTTTCTTT
CASSELGRAGGTEAFF
>TRBD1|TRBJ1-1|TRBV4-1|-
TGCGCCAGCAGCCAAGTCGGACAGGGTGACACTGAAGCTTTCTTT
CASSQVGQGDTEAFF
>-|TRBJ1-1|TRBV15|-
TGTGCCACCAGCAGAGATTTCGGCTCGGGGAACACTGAAGCTTTCTTT
CATSRDFGSGNTEAFF
>-|TRBJ1-2|TRBV5-1|-
TGCGCCAGCAGTAACTCAGGGAACTATGGCTACACCTTC
CASSNSGNYGYTF
>-|TRBJ2-7|TRBV7-8|-
TGTGCCAGCAGCTCCTCGGACTACCACGAGCAGTACTTC
CASSSSDYHEQYF
>TRBD1|TRBJ2-4|TRBV5-1|-
TGCGCCAGCAGCCGTGGGACAGACAAAAACATTCAGTACTTC
CASSRGTDKNIQYF
>TRBD2|TRBJ2-1|TRBV29-1|-
TGCAGGGTTGGGGCCGGGACTAGCGACAATGAGCAGTTCTTC
CRVGAGTSDNEQFF
>-|TRBJ1-6|TRBV6-1|-
TGTGCCAGCAGTGAAGAGACAGGTTTCAATTCACCCCTCCACTTT
CASSEETGFNSPLHF
>TRBD1|TRBJ2-7|TRBV6-2/TRBV6-3|-
TGTGCCAGCAGCCGACAGGGTTTCGGCGAGCAGTACTTC
CASSRQGFGEQYF
>-|TRBJ2-3|TRBV7-8|once
TGTGCCAGCAGCTTTAAGGACTCAGCTGCAGATACGCAGTATTTT
CASSFKDSAADTQYF